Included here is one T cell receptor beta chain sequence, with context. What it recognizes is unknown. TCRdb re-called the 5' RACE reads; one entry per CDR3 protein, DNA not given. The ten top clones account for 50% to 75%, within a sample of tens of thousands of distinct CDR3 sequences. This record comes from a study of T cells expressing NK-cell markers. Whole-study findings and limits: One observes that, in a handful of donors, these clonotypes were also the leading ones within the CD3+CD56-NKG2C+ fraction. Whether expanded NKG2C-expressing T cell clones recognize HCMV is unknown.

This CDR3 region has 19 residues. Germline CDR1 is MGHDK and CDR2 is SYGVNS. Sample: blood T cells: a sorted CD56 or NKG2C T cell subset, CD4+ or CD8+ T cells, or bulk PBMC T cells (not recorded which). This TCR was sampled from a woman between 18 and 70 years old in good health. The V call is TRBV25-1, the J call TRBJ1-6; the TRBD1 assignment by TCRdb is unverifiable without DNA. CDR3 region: CASSASRDRASSYNSPLHF.